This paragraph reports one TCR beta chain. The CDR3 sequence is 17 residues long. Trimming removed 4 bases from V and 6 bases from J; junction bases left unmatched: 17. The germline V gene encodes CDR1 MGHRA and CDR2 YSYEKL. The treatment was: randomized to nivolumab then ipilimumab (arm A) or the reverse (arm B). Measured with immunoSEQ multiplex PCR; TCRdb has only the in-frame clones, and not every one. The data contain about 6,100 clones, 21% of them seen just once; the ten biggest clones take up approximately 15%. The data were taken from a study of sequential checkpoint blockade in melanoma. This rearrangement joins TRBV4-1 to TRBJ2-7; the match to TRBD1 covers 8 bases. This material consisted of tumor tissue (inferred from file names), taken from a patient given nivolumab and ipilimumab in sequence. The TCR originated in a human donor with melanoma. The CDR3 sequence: CASSLNVETGGSIEQYF. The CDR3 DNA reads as TGCGCCAGCAGCCTAAATGTGGAAACAGGGGGTTCGATCGAGCAGTACTTC.